Below, one T cell receptor beta chain is given with its context. What it binds is unknown. Between the mid-2010s and the late 2010s, patients underwent resection in Japan or China. Each case's diagnosis was confirmed by two pathologists on H&E. CDR1 and CDR2 (germline): SGDLS, YYNGEE. V trimming: 0 bases; J trimming: 4 bases; junction bases outside the gene matches: 10. The CDR3 has 16 amino acids. The data belong to a study of immune evolution from preneoplasia to lung adenocarcinoma. The table came from immunoSEQ multiplex PCR; TCRdb's copy has only in-frame clones and leaves some out. There are under 5,000 clones in the sample; roughly 79% occur only once, and over 5% lies in the top ten. Findings and limits, study-wide: Later-stage lesions seemingly showed higher T cell density and diversity than normal lung.

The sample taken for sequencing was FFPE adjacent normal lung tissue. The clonotype originates from a person between 65 and 79 years old with lung adenocarcinoma. The chain couples TRBV9 to TRBJ2-7; TRBD2 matches at 7 bases. In nucleotides, the CDR3 is TGTGCCAGCAGCGTAGGTAGCGGCGGGGGAGCTTACGAGCAGTACTTC. Translating it yields CASSVGSGGGAYEQYF.